Shown below are 18 T cell receptor beta chains from a single sample sequenced in a study of CXCR3-negative and CXCR3-positive naive CD8 T cells (dated by TCRdb to between 2019 and 2020). Points the paper makes about the study in general: TRB CDR3s from CXCR3-positive naive cells showed higher hydrophobicity (lower Kidera factor 4), lower energy, and higher strength and volume indices than CXCR3-negative naive cells.

These reads were obtained on a NextSeq 550. The Human TCR Profiling Kit (MiLaboratory) was used to make UMI-labeled 5' RACE TRB cDNA libraries. Following TCRdb reprocessing, every CDR3 protein sequence forms one entry, and DNA is not provided. The sample's records list around 88,000 distinct CDR3 sequences. Together, the top ten hold 0.75% to 0.95% of the sample. These receptors have no identified antigens. Sequencing was carried out using naive CXCR3+ CD8+ T cells from blood. The cell subset or site label, read with the paper, signifies: CD45RO-CCR7+CD27+CD95- naive CD8+ T cells expressing CXCR3 (TNR3+). The source is a human donor in good health. Some clones in this sample may be carry-over from other donors' samples.

V is TRBV6-7 and J is TRBJ1-2. TRBV6-7 is known as an ORF, though its function is uncertain. This CDR3 region has 15 residues. The CDR3 spells CASSRRIPYCYGYTF.

V usage is TRBV23-1 and J usage is TRBJ2-6; the TRBD2 assignment by TCRdb is unverifiable without DNA. TRBV23-1 is treated as an ORF (open reading frame) with a function not yet certain. This CDR3 contains 20 residues. This CDR3 is CASSQTLRDPPGSGANVLTF.

The chain is built from TRBV10-2 and TRBJ2-1; TCRdb designates TRBD1, a call that cannot be tested without DNA. This CDR3 has 15 residues. Germline CDR1 is WSHSY and CDR2 is SAAADI. CDR3 sequence reads: CASSDDRDPLNEQFF.

The rearrangement uses TRBV7-9 and TRBJ2-7; the TCRdb D gene call, TRBD2, has no DNA to confirm it. CDR3 length equals 12 residues. Germline CDR1 is SEHNR and CDR2 is FQNEAQ (reference sequence). The CDR3 here is CASGGISYEQYF.

V and J are TRBV28 and TRBJ2-7; TCRdb indicates TRBD1, and absent DNA this call remains unverified. The CDR3 spans 15 residues. Germline CDR1 is MDHEN and CDR2 is SYDVKM. CDR3 loop: CASTKRRDSSYEQYF.

The chain carries TRBV19 and TRBJ1-5. The CDR3 contains 16 residues. Germline-derived CDR1 and CDR2 are LNHDA and SQIVND (reference sequence). CDR3 region: CASLPNRDYSNQPQHF.

V is TRBV4-1 and J is TRBJ2-5. Germline values: CDR1 MGHRA, CDR2 YSYEKL. The CDR3 sequence is 14 residues long. CDR3 loop: CASSHWTSKETQYF.

The CDR3 sequence: CASRPWDRYNEQFF. The chain carries TRBV12-3 or TRBV12-4 and TRBJ2-1; TCRdb reports TRBD1, a call that lacks DNA to check it against. CDR3 length: 14 amino acids.

This sequence joins TRBV5-1 and TRBJ2-1; checking the TCRdb D call of TRBD2 is not possible without DNA. CDR1 SGHRS and CDR2 YFSETQ come from the germline V gene. The CDR3 is made up of 14 amino acids. CDR3 loop: CASSLASGESEQFF.

The gene calls are TRBV19 and TRBJ1-5. This CDR3 spans 14 amino acids. Per germline, CDR1 LNHDA and CDR2 SQIVND (reference sequence). This chain's CDR3 is CASSIRGAHQPQHF.

The chain combines TRBV13 with TRBJ1-2. The CDR3 has 13 residues. Germline CDR1 is PRHDT and CDR2 is FYEKMQ (reference sequence). CDR3: CASSLRGQYGYTF.

V usage is TRBV5-1 and J usage is TRBJ2-3; TCRdb's D call of TRBD2 is untestable without DNA. The CDR3 is made up of 14 amino acids. The germline V gene has CDR1 SGHRS and CDR2 YFSETQ. Here the CDR3 reads CASSFEGLTDTQYF.

The J gene is TRBJ2-7, the V gene TRBV5-1; TCRdb returns TRBD1, unconfirmable since there is no DNA. Germline CDR1 reads SGHRS; CDR2 reads YFSETQ. The CDR3 consists of 15 residues. The CDR3: CASSPVGTGTYEQYF.

The rearrangement links TRBV5-1 to TRBJ2-1. The CDR3 is made up of 15 amino acids. The germline CDR1 and CDR2 sequences are SGHRS and YFSETQ. The CDR3: CASSLARAGADEQFF.

The CDR3: CASSLGTGEQYF. V usage is TRBV12-3 or TRBV12-4 and J usage is TRBJ2-7; there is no DNA to check the TCRdb D call of TRBD1. This CDR3 comprises 12 residues.

The chain uses TRBV7-6 and TRBJ2-1; the D gene TCRdb calls, TRBD1, cannot be checked with no DNA. This CDR3 contains 13 residues. The germline gives CDR1 SGHVS, CDR2 FNYEAQ. CDR3 in amino acids: CASSADSYNEQFF.

This sequence joins TRBV18 and TRBJ2-5; TCRdb designates TRBD1, a call that cannot be tested without DNA. CDR1 is KGHSH and CDR2 is LQKENI in the germline V gene. The CDR3 spans 16 residues. The CDR3 loop reads CASSPRGGGPTRTQYF.

The rearrangement joins TRBV14 to TRBJ1-1. Germline values: CDR1 SGHDN, CDR2 FVKESK. The CDR3 consists of 13 residues. CDR3 sequence: CASSVIGWAEAFF.